The T cell receptor (beta chain) under discussion was sequenced for a study of cytomegalovirus exposure and HLA in healthy donors. The PCR employed 60 Vbeta primers together with 13 Jbeta primers. Sequencing used immunoSEQ multiplex PCR; TCRdb keeps in-frame clones, though not all of them. This table holds approximately 60,000 clones, 65% to 85% found once. Input material: PBMCs. The sequence came from a young man in good health and CMV-seronegative.

As DNA, the CDR3 is TGTGCCAGCAGTCGACAGGGGGCCGCCAAAAACATTCAGTACTTC. Its protein is CASSRQGAAKNIQYF. The V call is TRBV13, the J call TRBJ2-4, with 10 bases fitting TRBD1. CDR1 is PRHDT and CDR2 is FYEKMQ in the germline V gene (reference sequence). The junction had 3 bases not matched to a gene; V was cut back by 6 bases and J by 1 base. The CDR3 length is 15 residues.